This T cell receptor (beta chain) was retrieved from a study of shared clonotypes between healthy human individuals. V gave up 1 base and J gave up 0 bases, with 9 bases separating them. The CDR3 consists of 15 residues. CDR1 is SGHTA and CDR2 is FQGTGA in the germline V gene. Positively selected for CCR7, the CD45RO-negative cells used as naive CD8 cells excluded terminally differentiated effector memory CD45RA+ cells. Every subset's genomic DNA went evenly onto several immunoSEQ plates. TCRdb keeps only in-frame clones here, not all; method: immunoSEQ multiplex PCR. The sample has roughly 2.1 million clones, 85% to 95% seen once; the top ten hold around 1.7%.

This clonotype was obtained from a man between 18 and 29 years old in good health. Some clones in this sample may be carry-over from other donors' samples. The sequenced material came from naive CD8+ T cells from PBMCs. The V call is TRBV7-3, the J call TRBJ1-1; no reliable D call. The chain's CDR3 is CASSLIAAVNTEAFF. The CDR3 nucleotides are TGTGCCAGCAGCTTAATCGCGGCAGTGAACACTGAAGCTTTCTTT.